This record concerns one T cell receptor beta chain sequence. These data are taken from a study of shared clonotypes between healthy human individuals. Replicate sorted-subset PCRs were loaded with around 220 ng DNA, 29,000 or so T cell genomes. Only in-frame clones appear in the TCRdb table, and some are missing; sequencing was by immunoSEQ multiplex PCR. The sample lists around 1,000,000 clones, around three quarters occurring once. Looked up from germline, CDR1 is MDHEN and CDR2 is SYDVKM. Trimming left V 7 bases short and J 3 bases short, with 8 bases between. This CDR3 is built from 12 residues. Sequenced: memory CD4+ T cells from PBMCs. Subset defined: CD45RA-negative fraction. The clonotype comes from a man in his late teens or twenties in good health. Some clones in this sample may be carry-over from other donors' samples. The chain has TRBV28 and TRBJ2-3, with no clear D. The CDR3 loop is CASKTDTDTQYF. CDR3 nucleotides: TGTGCCAGCAAAACAGATACAGATACGCAGTATTTT.